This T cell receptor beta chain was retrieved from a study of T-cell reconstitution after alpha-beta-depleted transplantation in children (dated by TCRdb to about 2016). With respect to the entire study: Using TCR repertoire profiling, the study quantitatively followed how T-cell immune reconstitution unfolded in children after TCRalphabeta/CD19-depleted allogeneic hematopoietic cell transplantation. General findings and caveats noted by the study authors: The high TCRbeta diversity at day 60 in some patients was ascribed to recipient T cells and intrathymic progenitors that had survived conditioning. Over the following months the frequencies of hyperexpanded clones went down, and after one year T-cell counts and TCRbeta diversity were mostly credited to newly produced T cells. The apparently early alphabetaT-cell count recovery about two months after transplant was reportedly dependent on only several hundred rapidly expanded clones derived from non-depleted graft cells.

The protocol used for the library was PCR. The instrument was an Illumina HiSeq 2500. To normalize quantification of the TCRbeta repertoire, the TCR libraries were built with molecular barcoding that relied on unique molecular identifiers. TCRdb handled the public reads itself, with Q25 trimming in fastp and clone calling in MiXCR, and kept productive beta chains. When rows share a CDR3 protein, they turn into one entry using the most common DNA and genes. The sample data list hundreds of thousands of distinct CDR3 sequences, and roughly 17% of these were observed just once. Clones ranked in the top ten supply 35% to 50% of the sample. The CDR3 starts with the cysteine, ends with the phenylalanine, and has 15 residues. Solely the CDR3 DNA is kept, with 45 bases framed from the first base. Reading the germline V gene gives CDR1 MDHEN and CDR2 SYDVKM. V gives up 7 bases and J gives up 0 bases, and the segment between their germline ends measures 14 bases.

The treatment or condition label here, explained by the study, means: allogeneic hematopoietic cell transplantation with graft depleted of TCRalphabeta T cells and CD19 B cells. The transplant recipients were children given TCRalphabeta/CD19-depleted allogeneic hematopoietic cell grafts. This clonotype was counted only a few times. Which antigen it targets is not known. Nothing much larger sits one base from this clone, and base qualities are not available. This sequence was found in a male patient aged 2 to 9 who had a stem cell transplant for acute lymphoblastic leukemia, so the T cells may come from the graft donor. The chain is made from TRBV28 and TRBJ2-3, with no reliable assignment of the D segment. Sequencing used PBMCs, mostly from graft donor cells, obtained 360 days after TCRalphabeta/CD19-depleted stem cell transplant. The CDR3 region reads CASTPQPPSTDTQYF. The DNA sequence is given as TGTGCCAGCACTCCACAGCCTCCTAGCACAGATACGCAGTATTTT.